A single sample is the source of the 9 T cell receptor beta chains below, sequenced in a study of T cells in Graves' hyperthyroidism and ophthalmopathy. The source material, RNA transcripts, was used to amplify TCR beta CDR3 regions. The TCR CDR3 first-round RT-PCR relied on the HTBI primer set. TCRdb called the multiplex PCR reads again in MiXCR, with one record for every CDR3 protein. The table includes about 260,000 distinct CDR3 sequences, about a sixth detected once. What was sequenced was blood. The receptors originated from a woman between 18 and 29 years old with Graves' ophthalmopathy.

This clonotype has only a few counts. The CDR3 DNA sequence: TGTGCCACCAGCCGCACAGGGGGAAACACCGGGGAGCTGTTTTTT. This codes for CATSRTGGNTGELFF. The chain carries TRBV24-1 and TRBJ2-2; TRBD1 matches at 8 bases. The germline gives CDR1 KGHDR, CDR2 SFDVKD. The trim removed 7 bases at V and 2 bases at J, leaving 5 bases unmatched. The CDR3 has 15 amino acids.

This clonotype was seen at least ten times. The genes are TRBV28 and TRBJ1-1; no definite D call. Deletions cut 2 bases from V and 4 bases from J, with 11 bases between. The CDR3 sequence is 14 residues long. CDR1 MDHEN and CDR2 SYDVKM come from the germline V gene. Written as DNA, the CDR3 is TGTGCCAGCAGTTTAGCCACTGACCTCACTGAAGCTTTCTTT. It yields the protein CASSLATDLTEAFF.

The rearrangement joins TRBV7-3 to TRBJ2-1; TRBD2 matches 9 bases. The germline V gene encodes CDR1 SGHTA and CDR2 FQGTGA. CDR3 size: 17 residues. V trimming: 0 bases; J trimming: 4 bases; junction bases outside the gene matches: 7. The CDR3: CASSLTKASGEYNEQFF. For the CDR3, the DNA is TGTGCCAGCAGCTTAACTAAGGCTAGCGGGGAGTACAATGAGCAGTTCTTC.

This rearrangement joins TRBV7-2 to TRBJ1-2; D ambiguous. The V gene lost 2 bases and the J gene lost 6 bases, with 16 bases spanning the gap. Germline values: CDR1 SGHTA, CDR2 FQGNSA. This CDR3 has 15 residues. The CDR3 sequence: CASSLFGPAGNGYTF. For the CDR3, the DNA is TGTGCCAGCAGCTTATTCGGTCCTGCAGGTAATGGCTACACCTTC. Complete variable domain (other parts from reference TRBV7-2 and TRBJ1-2): GAGVSQSPSNKVTEKGKDVELRCDPISGHTALYWYRQSLGQGLEFLIYFQGNSAPDKSGLPSDRFSAERTGGSVSTLTIQRTQQEDSAVYLCASSLFGPAGNGYTFGSGTRLTVV.

This clonotype has more than one count but fewer than ten. The junction and the germline gene differ at one end; a read error may be behind it. The rearrangement uses TRBV6-2 or TRBV6-3 and TRBJ2-7; D is possibly TRBD1 (6 bases). The CDR3 runs 11 residues. Germline CDR1 is MNHEY and CDR2 is SVGEGT. As DNA, the CDR3 is TGTGCCGGCAGTCAGGGGTACGAGCAGTACTTC. It yields the protein CAGSQGYEQYF.

This clonotype was found many times. This chain uses TRBV10-3 with TRBJ2-3, with 8 nucleotides matching TRBD2. The CDR3 runs to 14 residues. The J segment lost 1 base and the V segment lost 5 bases, leaving 2 bases of the junction unmatched. The germline CDR1 and CDR2 sequences are ENHRY and SYGVKD. CDR3 coding DNA: TGTGCCATCAGTCCGACTAGCGGCACAGATACGCAGTATTTT. This gives the protein CAISPTSGTDTQYF.

There are many counts of this clonotype. The chain couples TRBV7-2 to TRBJ1-4, with 7 bases fitting TRBD1. There are 14 residues in the CDR3. V lost 3 bases to trimming and J lost 7 bases; unmatched junction nucleotides: 5. Germline V gene sequence: CDR1 SGHTA, CDR2 FQGNSA. The chain's CDR3 is CASSFGTVGEKLFF. The CDR3 DNA follows: TGTGCCAGCAGCTTCGGGACAGTGGGTGAAAAACTGTTTTTT.

In its sample, this clonotype was seen many times. This chain links TRBV29-1 with TRBJ2-1; the match to TRBD1 covers 8 bases. This CDR3 has 12 residues. The V and J ends lost 6 bases and 8 bases, in that order; junction bases with no gene match: 6. Germline V gene lookup returns CDR1 SQVTM and CDR2 ANQGSEA. The CDR3 region is CSVCLQGDEQFF. The CDR3 DNA sequence: TGCAGCGTCTGTTTACAGGGGGATGAGCAGTTCTTC.

This clonotype was recorded at least ten times. The gene calls are TRBV19 and TRBJ1-1; D is ambiguous. Trimming removed 7 bases from V and 1 base from J, with 10 bases in between. There are 13 residues in the CDR3. Per germline, CDR1 LNHDA and CDR2 SQIVND (reference sequence). CDR3 sequence reads: CASNLDPNTEAFF. As DNA, the CDR3 is TGTGCCAGTAATCTGGACCCGAACACTGAAGCTTTCTTT.